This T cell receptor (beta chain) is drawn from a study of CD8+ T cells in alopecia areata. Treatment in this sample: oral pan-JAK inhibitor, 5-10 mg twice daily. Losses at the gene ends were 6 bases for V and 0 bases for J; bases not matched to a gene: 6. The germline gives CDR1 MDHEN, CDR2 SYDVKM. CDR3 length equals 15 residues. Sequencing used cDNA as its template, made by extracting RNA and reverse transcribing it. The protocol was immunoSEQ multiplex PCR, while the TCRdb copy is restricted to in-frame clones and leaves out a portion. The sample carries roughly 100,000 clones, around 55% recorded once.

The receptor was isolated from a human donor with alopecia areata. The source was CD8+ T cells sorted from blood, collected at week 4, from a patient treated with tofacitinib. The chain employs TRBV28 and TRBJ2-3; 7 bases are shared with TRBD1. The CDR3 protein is CASSPDRASTDTQYF. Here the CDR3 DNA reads TGTGCCAGCAGCCCAGACAGGGCTAGCACAGATACGCAGTATTTT. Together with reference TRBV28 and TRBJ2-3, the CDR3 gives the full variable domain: DVKVTQSSRYLVKRTGEKVFLECVQDMDHENMFWYRQDPGLGLRLIYFSYDVKMKEKGDIPEGYSVSREKKERFSLILESASTNQTSMYLCASSPDRASTDTQYFGPGTRLTVL.